The sequence of this TCR beta chain was determined in a study of blood T cells in healthy people across ages. The CDR3 is 15 amino acids. Trimming pared 1 base from V and 2 bases from J, leaving 11 bases between. Per germline, CDR1 SGHTA and CDR2 FQGNSA. A second PCR, run for about 7 to 11 cycles, used a sample-barcoded 5' primer plus a J-beta primer mix. Via MiXCR, TCRdb re-called the 5' RACE reads, giving one row per CDR3 protein. The sample shows fewer than 2 million distinct CDR3 sequences, approximately 39% of them seen only once. This clonotype was seen only a few times. The clonotype originates from a human donor in good health. What was sequenced was blood. The chain uses TRBV7-2 and TRBJ1-2; D is unresolved. CDR3 residues: CASSLVEWENYGYTF. DNA of the CDR3: TGTGCCAGCAGCTTAGTTGAATGGGAAAACTATGGCTACACCTTC.